The subject of this entry is one TCR beta chain. Its antigen is unknown. This entry comes from a study of post-analysis software for immune sequencing data. Study-wide results and limits: The normalized Chao1 diversity of multiple sclerosis patients was significantly lower than that of controls.

Prepared libraries of TCR beta cDNA carried unique molecular identifiers. TCRdb recomputed calls from the PCR reads with MiXCR, one row per CDR3 protein. Here the sample spans about half a million distinct CDR3 sequences, around 36% being singletons. The sequenced sample was blood. This receptor was identified in a girl aged 2-17 years with multiple sclerosis.

CDR3 nucleotides: TGCAGCGTCGGGGGAGGTTGGGACAGGACTCACAATGAGCAGTTCTTC. Its protein is CSVGGGWDRTHNEQFF. The V call is TRBV29-1, the J call TRBJ2-1; 8 bases line up with TRBD1. Germline CDR1 reads SQVTM; CDR2 reads ANQGSEA. The V and J ends lost 6 bases and 5 bases, in that order; junction bases with no gene match: 15. The CDR3 loop spans 16 amino acids.